The 9 T cell receptor beta chains reported below all come from one sample, sequenced in a study of T cells in Graves' hyperthyroidism and ophthalmopathy. Researchers amplified the TCR beta CDR3 regions from RNA transcripts. The HTBI primer set was used in a first-round RT-PCR of the TCR CDR3. TCRdb reprocessed the multiplex PCR reads with MiXCR, giving one entry per CDR3 protein. The repertoire consists of about 480,000 distinct CDR3 sequences, with about 20% occurring once and the leading ten covering 49%. The sequencing input was blood. The receptors were sampled from a woman in her 70s with Graves' ophthalmopathy.

The DNA for the CDR3 is TGTGCCAGCAGTCCCGGGAGTGTAGGCACAGATACGCAGTATTTT. It yields the protein CASSPGSVGTDTQYF. The chain employs TRBV28 and TRBJ2-3, with a tentative D call TRBD2 (6 bases). Looked up from germline, CDR1 is MDHEN and CDR2 is SYDVKM. This CDR3 is built from 15 residues. V was clipped by 5 bases and J by 1 base, with 13 bases between them.

At least ten counts were recorded for this clonotype. The rearrangement joins TRBV20-1 to TRBJ2-7; D is perhaps TRBD2 (5 bases). Trimming left V 1 base short and J 3 bases short, with 13 bases between. CDR1 is DFQATT, CDR2 SNEGSKA, per germline (reference sequence). This CDR3 spans 14 amino acids. The CDR3 spells CSARAPRGLYEQYF. CDR3 sequence (DNA): TGCAGTGCTAGAGCCCCCCGGGGTCTCTACGAGCAGTACTTC.

Ten or more counts support this clonotype. The chain combines TRBV12-3 or TRBV12-4 with TRBJ2-5; 11 bases agree with TRBD2. CDR3 size: 16 residues. V shed 3 bases and J 0 bases; nucleotides not matched to a gene: 3. DNA for the CDR3: TGTGCCAGCAGTTTGCGGACTAGCGGGTACCAAGAGACCCAGTACTTC. As protein: CASSLRTSGYQETQYF.

This clonotype was detected a few times. This chain connects TRBV12-3 or TRBV12-4 to TRBJ1-6, with TRBD1 identical over 8 bases. There are 16 residues in the CDR3. V shed 7 bases, J shed 2 bases, and the junction held 7 bases outside the gene matches. The DNA of the CDR3 is TGTGCCAGCACCTCCGACAGGGGAGCCTATAATTCACCCCTCCACTTT. Protein sequence: CASTSDRGAYNSPLHF.

This sequence joins TRBV3-1 and TRBJ2-1, with D perhaps matching TRBD2 (6 bases). V lost 3 bases and J 2 bases, leaving 11 bases between the germline ends. This CDR3 has 15 amino acids. Germline lookup yields CDR1 LGHDT and CDR2 YNNKEL (reference sequence). CDR3 nucleotide sequence: TGTGCCAGCAGCCAGGTCGGGGGAACCTACAATGAGCAGTTCTTC. Translated: CASSQVGGTYNEQFF.

This clonotype was recorded a few times. The chain carries TRBV10-3 and TRBJ1-4, with D perhaps TRBD1 (5 bases). Trimming stripped 2 bases from V and 0 bases from J, with 7 bases between. The CDR3 spans 15 residues. CDR1 is ENHRY, CDR2 SYGVKD, per germline. The CDR3 coding sequence is TGTGCCATCAGTGAGCGACAGACAACTAATGAAAAACTGTTTTTT. It is translated as CAISERQTTNEKLFF.

With regard to this clonotype: This could be a read error, since a much larger clone is one nucleotide away. The J gene is TRBJ2-7, the V gene TRBV7-2, with D possibly being TRBD2 (6 bases). Per germline, CDR1 SGHTA and CDR2 FQGNSA. Trimming cost V 3 bases and J 2 bases, with 11 bases left between them. The CDR3 is made up of 14 amino acids. The CDR3 is CASSFFTGAYEQYF. CDR3 coding DNA: TGTGCCAGCAGCTTCTTCACGGGGGCCTACGAGCAGTACTTC.

This clonotype has ten or more counts. The genes are TRBV7-2 and TRBJ1-1; a possible D gene is TRBD1 (6 bases). CDR3 length: 13 amino acids. Germline V gives CDR1 SGHTA, CDR2 FQGNSA. V was shortened by 6 bases and J by 6 bases, with 14 bases between the two germline ends. CDR3 protein: CASSSTRGSEAFF. DNA of the CDR3: TGTGCCAGCAGTTCCACCAGGGGCTCTGAAGCTTTCTTT.

The chain recombines TRBV4-2 with TRBJ2-3, with TRBD1 matching over 11 bases. V lost 5 bases and J lost 4; bases outside the gene matches: 14. The CDR3 totals 18 residues. Germline V gene sequence: CDR1 LGHNA, CDR2 YNFKEQ. In nucleotides, the CDR3 is TGTGCCAGCAGCTTACGAAGGACAGGGGGCGCGAGGCCAGATACGCAGTATTTT. Amino acids: CASSLRRTGGARPDTQYF.